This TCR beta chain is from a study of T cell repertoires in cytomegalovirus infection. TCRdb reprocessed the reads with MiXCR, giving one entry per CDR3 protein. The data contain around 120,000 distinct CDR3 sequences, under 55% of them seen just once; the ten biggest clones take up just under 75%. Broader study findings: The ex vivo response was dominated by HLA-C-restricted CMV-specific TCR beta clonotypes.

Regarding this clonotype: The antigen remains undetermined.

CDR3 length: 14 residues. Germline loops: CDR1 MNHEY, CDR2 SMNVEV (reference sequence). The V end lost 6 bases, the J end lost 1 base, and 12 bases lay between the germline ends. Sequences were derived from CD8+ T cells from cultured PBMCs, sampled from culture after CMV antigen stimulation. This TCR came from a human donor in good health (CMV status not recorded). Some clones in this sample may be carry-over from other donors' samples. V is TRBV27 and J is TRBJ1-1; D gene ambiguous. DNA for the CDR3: TGTGCCAGCAGCCGAGTTCCGGCGAACACTGAAGCTTTCTTT. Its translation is CASSRVPANTEAFF.